Below are 7 T cell receptor beta chains sequenced from a single sample in a study of cytomegalovirus exposure and HLA in healthy donors. Amplification used 60 Vbeta primers and 13 Jbeta primers. Using immunoSEQ multiplex PCR, the repertoire was profiled, and TCRdb retains in-frame clones only, with some absent. The table has about 180,000 clones, under 85% seen once. Material: PBMCs. The receptor source for this set is a human donor in good health.

The chain joins TRBV10-3 to TRBJ1-1; TRBD1 matches 7 bases. The ends lost 6 bases at V and 3 bases at J; junction bases unmatched: 7. The CDR3 runs 14 residues. CDR1 is ENHRY and CDR2 is SYGVKD in the germline V gene. In DNA form, the CDR3 reads TGTGCCATCAGCCTAGACAGGGTAGACACTGAAGCTTTCTTT. It yields the protein CAISLDRVDTEAFF.

This clone has only a few counts. V usage is TRBV11-2 and J usage is TRBJ1-6, with D possibly matching TRBD1 (5 bases). The CDR3 totals 16 residues. Germline V gene data show CDR1 as SGHAT and CDR2 as FQNNGV. The V end lost 2 bases, the J end lost 4 bases, and 12 bases lay between the germline ends. CDR3 sequence: CASSLQGGAYNSPLHF. The CDR3 DNA reads as TGTGCCAGCAGCTTACAGGGAGGAGCTTATAATTCACCCCTCCACTTT.

Comment on this clone: Different DNA sequences within this sample yield the same CDR3. CDR3 in amino acids: CASSSAGGYNEQFF. CDR3 DNA sequence: TGCGCCAGCAGCTCGGCGGGGGGGTACAATGAGCAGTTCTTC. This chain connects TRBV5-1 to TRBJ2-1; 9 bases line up with TRBD2. The germline CDR1 and CDR2 sequences are SGHRS and YFSETQ. Losses at the gene ends were 3 bases for V and 4 bases for J; bases not matched to a gene: 2. The CDR3 is 14 amino acids. The full variable domain, in which reference TRBV5-1 and TRBJ2-1 provide the parts outside the CDR3, is KAGVTQTPRYLIKTRGQQVTLSCSPISGHRSVSWYQQTPGQGLQFLFEYFSETQRNKGNFPGRFSGRQFSNSRSEMNVSTLELGDSALYLCASSSAGGYNEQFFGPGTRLTVL.

The V call is TRBV2, the J call TRBJ2-5, with 7 positions matching TRBD2. Germline CDR1 is SNHLY and CDR2 is FYNNEI. The CDR3 consists of 14 residues. V lost 7 bases to trimming and J lost 1 base; unmatched junction nucleotides: 6. The CDR3 DNA reads TGTGCCAGCACTCTTTCGGGGGGCCAAGAGACCCAGTACTTC. Translating gives CASTLSGGQETQYF.

The CDR3: CASSLPTRTGELFF. As DNA, the CDR3 is TGTGCCAGCAGCCTCCCCACACGCACCGGGGAGCTGTTTTTT. The genes are TRBV5-4 and TRBJ2-2; the D is unclear. The ends were cut back, 4 bases at V and 4 bases at J, with 11 bases in the middle. The CDR3 loop spans 14 amino acids. Per germline, CDR1 SGHNT and CDR2 YYREEE (reference sequence). Complete variable domain (other parts from reference TRBV5-4 and TRBJ2-2): ETGVTQSPTHLIKTRGQQVTLRCSSQSGHNTVSWYQQALGQGPQFIFQYYREEENGRGNFPPRFSGLQFPNYSSELNVNALELDDSALYLCASSLPTRTGELFFGEGSRLTVL.

The chain combines TRBV23-1 with TRBJ1-1, with TRBD1 as a possible D gene (6 bases). TRBV23-1 is an ORF, and what it does is uncertain. The CDR3 is made up of 20 amino acids. The V and J ends lost 2 bases and 0 bases respectively, with 25 bases between them. For the CDR3, the DNA is TGCGCCAGCAGTCAAATCCCGGGGGGCGCCGGGTACGTCATGAACACTGAAGCTTTCTTT. The encoded protein is CASSQIPGGAGYVMNTEAFF.

This chain links TRBV6-6 with TRBJ1-2; 8 bases line up with TRBD1. J lost 4 bases, V lost 9 bases, and 13 bases had no gene match. The CDR3 extends over 15 amino acids. Germline values: CDR1 MNHNY, CDR2 SVGAGI (reference sequence). DNA of the CDR3: TGTGCCAGTATTGGAAGGACAGGGTTTGGCTATGGCTACACCTTC. It yields the protein CASIGRTGFGYGYTF.